This TCR beta chain was observed in a study of cytomegalovirus exposure and HLA in healthy donors. About the research overall: Unique TCRs from HLA-typed donors, roughly 89 million of them, were held in an early data release. General study points: Roughly even sequencing depth across donors was the assumption behind the presence/absence analyses.

A few counts support this clone. Its antigen is still unknown. Other DNA sequences in this specimen translate into the identical CDR3. A multiplex PCR was run with 60 Vbeta primers and 13 Jbeta primers. Profiling relied on immunoSEQ multiplex PCR, and the TCRdb table lists in-frame clones only, not all of them. The table includes about 130,000 clones, roughly 60% detected once. The V gene's germline CDR1 is KGHSH and CDR2 LQKENI. V was trimmed by 3 bases and J by 3 bases, leaving 8 bases between them. The CDR3 loop spans 13 amino acids. The sequence derives from a woman in her 40s in good health and CMV-seronegative. Material: PBMCs. The chain combines TRBV18 with TRBJ1-2, with D unclear. The DNA of the CDR3 is TGTGCCAGCTCACCCATGGCGGACTATGGCTACACCTTC. As protein: CASSPMADYGYTF.